The next 18 T cell receptor beta chains were all read from a single sample in a study of shared clonotypes between healthy human individuals. Some clones are missing from TCRdb's copy, which holds only in-frame ones; the method was immunoSEQ multiplex PCR. This sample has 2 million to 2.5 million clones, with more than 80% found just once. Sequences were obtained from naive CD4+ T cells from PBMCs. Subset described: CD45RA+ positively selected. The receptors were gathered from a man younger than 35 in good health. Some clones in this sample may be carry-over from other donors' samples.

The V gene is TRBV11-1, the J gene TRBJ2-6; maybe TRBD1 (7 bases). From germline, CDR1 is SGHAT and CDR2 FQDESV (reference sequence). V lost 6 bases to trimming and J lost 3 bases, with 12 bases between them. The CDR3 covers 15 residues. This CDR3 is CASSRQGGGANVLTF. The CDR3 region has the DNA TGTGCCAGCAGTCGACAGGGAGGTGGGGCCAACGTCCTGACTTTC.

This chain uses TRBV5-5 with TRBJ2-7, with 7 bases matching TRBD1. The V and J ends lost 6 bases and 7 bases, in that order; junction bases with no gene match: 7. CDR3 length equals 12 residues. The V gene's germline CDR1 is SGHKS and CDR2 YYEKEE (reference sequence). The CDR3 sequence: CASTFDRVEQYF. DNA of the CDR3: TGTGCCAGCACCTTTGACAGGGTTGAGCAGTACTTC. Full variable domain (outside the CDR3, taken from reference TRBV5-5 and TRBJ2-7): DAGVTQSPTHLIKTRGQQVTLRCSPISGHKSVSWYQQVLGQGPQFIFQYYEKEERGRGNFPDRFSARQFPNYSSELNVNALLLGDSALYLCASTFDRVEQYFGPGTRLTVT.

The chain employs TRBV28 and TRBJ2-1, with 8 bases that match TRBD2. This CDR3 contains 17 residues. Germline loops: CDR1 MDHEN, CDR2 SYDVKM. The V gene end was trimmed by 3 bases and the J gene end by 0 bases; junction bases not matched to a gene: 7. CDR3 amino acids: CASSFSGTLSSYNEQFF. For the CDR3, the DNA is TGTGCCAGCAGTTTTAGCGGGACCTTGAGCTCCTACAATGAGCAGTTCTTC.

The chain joins TRBV9 to TRBJ2-1; 7 nucleotides agree with TRBD1. Germline lookup yields CDR1 SGDLS and CDR2 YYNGEE. This CDR3 is 15 amino acids long. The junction had 9 bases not matched to a gene; V was cut back by 4 bases and J by 5 bases. CDR3 amino acids: CASSPRGFSHNEQFF. The CDR3 nucleotides read TGTGCCAGCAGCCCCAGGGGGTTTAGCCACAATGAGCAGTTCTTC.

The chain combines TRBV28 with TRBJ2-7; TRBD2 is a possible D gene (6 bases). This CDR3 has 13 amino acids. V lost 7 bases, J lost 0 bases, and 10 bases lay in between. Germline CDR1 is MDHEN and CDR2 is SYDVKM. CDR3 nucleotides: TGTGCCAGCAAGGCGGGAATCTCCTACGAGCAGTACTTC. This gives the protein CASKAGISYEQYF.

The chain has TRBV6-6 and TRBJ2-5; D may be TRBD1 or TRBD2 (5 bases each). CDR1 MNHNY and CDR2 SVGAGI come from the germline V gene (reference sequence). Trimming shortened V by 0 bases and J by 6 bases, and 11 bases separated the two germline ends. The CDR3 extends over 14 amino acids. The chain's CDR3 is CASSYSRGAKTQYF. CDR3 coding DNA: TGTGCCAGCAGTTACTCGAGGGGAGCGAAGACCCAGTACTTC.

V usage is TRBV19 and J usage is TRBJ1-6; D ambiguous. Germline V gene lookup returns CDR1 LNHDA and CDR2 SQIVND (reference sequence). This CDR3 has 14 residues. With 5 bases removed from V and 9 bases from J, the gap between germline ends came to 14 bases. For the CDR3, the DNA is TGTGCCAGTAGTCCCAACCGGGAGGCTTCACCCCTCCACTTT. It is translated as CASSPNREASPLHF.

V usage is TRBV30 and J usage is TRBJ1-2, with D perhaps TRBD1 (5 bases). The length of the CDR3 is 13 residues. The V end lost 3 bases, the J end lost 3 bases, and 11 bases lay between the germline ends. Per the germline V gene, CDR1 is GTSNPN and CDR2 is SVGIG (reference sequence). CDR3 sequence: CAWSRGGDYGYTF. Here the CDR3 DNA reads TGTGCCTGGAGCCGCGGGGGGGACTATGGCTACACCTTC.

The gene calls are TRBV7-3 and TRBJ1-5; D not resolved. This CDR3 region has 15 residues. Germline values: CDR1 SGHTA, CDR2 FQGTGA. With 2 bases removed from V and 0 bases from J, the gap between germline ends came to 8 bases. CDR3 protein: CASSLVADSNQPQHF. CDR3 coding DNA: TGTGCCAGCAGCTTAGTTGCGGATAGCAATCAGCCCCAGCATTTT.

About this clone itself: In the same sample, other DNA sequences code for this CDR3. The chain recombines TRBV28 with TRBJ1-5; 10 bases map to TRBD1. The germline V gene has CDR1 MDHEN and CDR2 SYDVKM. The CDR3 length is 14 residues. V lost 3 bases, J lost 5 bases, and 1 base stayed unmatched. The CDR3 sequence is CASSLDRGYQPQHF. DNA for the CDR3: TGTGCCAGCAGTTTGGACAGGGGGTATCAGCCCCAGCATTTT.

The chain has TRBV6-6 and TRBJ1-3, with D possibly TRBD1 on 5 matching bases. This CDR3 region has 14 residues. V shed 6 bases and J shed 0 bases, with 9 bases lying between them. Per germline, CDR1 MNHNY and CDR2 SVGAGI (reference sequence). CDR3 in DNA: TGTGCCAGCAGCGAGGGGCTCTCTGGAAACACCATATATTTT. Encoded protein: CASSEGLSGNTIYF.

V and J are TRBV6-5 and TRBJ2-6; D possibly uses TRBD1 or TRBD2 (5 bases each). CDR3 length: 16 amino acids. Between the trimmed V and J ends, which lost 2 bases and 3 bases, there was a span of 11 bases. Germline V gene lookup returns CDR1 MNHEY and CDR2 SVGAGI. CDR3 protein: CASSYRPRGGANVLTF. CDR3 DNA: TGTGCCAGCAGTTACCGACCGAGGGGTGGGGCCAACGTCCTGACTTTC.

The chain joins TRBV7-2 to TRBJ2-7, with 7 positions matching TRBD1. There are 15 residues in the CDR3. CDR1 is SGHTA, CDR2 FQGNSA, per germline. Trimming at V came to 5 bases and at J to 3 bases, leaving 10 bases not matched to a gene. The CDR3 DNA reads TGTGCCAGCAGCCCCAAGGGGGCCTGGGACTACGAGCAGTACTTC. It translates to CASSPKGAWDYEQYF.

Concerning this clone: Other nucleotide sequences from this sample produce the same CDR3. V gene TRBV6-5 combines with J gene TRBJ2-7; 7 nucleotides line up with TRBD1. V shed 2 bases and J 0 bases; nucleotides not matched to a gene: 1. Germline V gives CDR1 MNHEY, CDR2 SVGAGI. The CDR3 has 14 amino acids. CDR3 loop: CASSYNRGSYEQYF. For the CDR3, the DNA is TGTGCCAGCAGTTACAACAGGGGCTCCTACGAGCAGTACTTC.

V usage is TRBV10-3 and J usage is TRBJ2-1; TRBD1 matches at 7 bases. Germline-derived CDR1 and CDR2 are ENHRY and SYGVKD. The trim removed 0 bases at V and 12 bases at J, leaving 8 bases unmatched. The CDR3 runs 14 residues. The CDR3 spells CAISESTGRARQFF. The DNA of the CDR3 is TGTGCCATCAGTGAGTCGACAGGGCGAGCACGGCAGTTCTTC.

This chain uses TRBV6-1 with TRBJ1-2; tentatively, D is TRBD1 (5 bases). Per the germline V gene, CDR1 is MNHNS and CDR2 is SASEGT. Trimming pared 7 bases from V and 8 bases from J, leaving 17 bases between. CDR3 length: 13 amino acids. The CDR3 nucleotides read TGTGCCAGCACCCGACCAGGGCACCTGGGCTACACCTTC. This codes for CASTRPGHLGYTF.

This clone was detected once. This sequence joins TRBV29-1 and TRBJ2-5, with D unclear. The CDR3 covers 12 residues. The germline V gene has CDR1 SQVTM and CDR2 ANQGSEA. V was trimmed by 4 bases and J by 5 bases, leaving 11 bases between them. CDR3 sequence: CSVAGRMETQYF. CDR3 DNA sequence: TGCAGCGTTGCAGGCAGGATGGAGACCCAGTACTTC.

V usage is TRBV7-9 and J usage is TRBJ2-5; TRBD2 agrees at 11 bases. The germline V gene has CDR1 SEHNR and CDR2 FQNEAQ (reference sequence). V shed 5 bases and J 5 bases; nucleotides not matched to a gene: 19. The CDR3 is made up of 19 amino acids. CDR3 coding DNA: TGTGCCAGCAGCGGCGTTGGGGTCATAGCGGGAGGGCCCGCTGAGACCCAGTACTTC. This sequence encodes CASSGVGVIAGGPAETQYF. Looking up the rest from reference TRBV7-9 and TRBJ2-5 gives the full variable domain: DTGVSQNPRHKITKRGQNVTFRCDPISEHNRLYWYRQTLGQGPEFLTYFQNEAQLEKSRLLSDRFSAERPKGSFSTLEIQRTEQGDSAMYLCASSGVGVIAGGPAETQYFGPGTRLLVL.